Shown below are 20 T cell receptor beta chains from a single sample sequenced in a study of blood T cell repertoires in COVID-19. Libraries were prepared by immunoSEQ multiplex PCR; TCRdb keeps only in-frame clonotypes and omits some of them. The table records under 450,000 clones, 88% of them present only once. The sequencing sample was made of peripheral blood. The receptor source for this set is a woman aged 45-59 years with COVID-19, enrolled during active disease.

The rearrangement uses TRBV5-5 and TRBJ2-3, with D perhaps matching TRBD1 (5 bases). The CDR3 contains 15 residues. The V gene's germline CDR1 is SGHKS and CDR2 YYEKEE (reference sequence). The V end was cut by 2 bases, the J end by 0 bases, with 10 bases between. The CDR3 here is CASSLSGQSTDTQYF. The CDR3 coding sequence is TGTGCCAGCAGCTTATCCGGACAAAGCACAGATACGCAGTATTTT.

This sequence joins TRBV9 and TRBJ2-7, with 10 bases fitting TRBD2. This CDR3 spans 15 amino acids. V trimming: 4 bases; J trimming: 10 bases; junction bases outside the gene matches: 14. Per germline, CDR1 SGDLS and CDR2 YYNGEE. DNA for the CDR3: TGTGCCAGCAGCCCGATGGCAGCGGGGGGGCCTACTCAGTACTTC. It is translated as CASSPMAAGGPTQYF.

The rearrangement joins TRBV5-8 to TRBJ2-6; D is possibly TRBD1 (5 bases). Germline lookup yields CDR1 SGHTS and CDR2 YDEGEE. V dropped 2 bases and J dropped 1 base, with 16 bases sitting between them. This CDR3 spans 18 amino acids. The CDR3 DNA reads TGTGCCAGCAGCTTTGACAGAAGTACCCTATCTGGGGCCAACGTCCTGACTTTC. Translation gives CASSFDRSTLSGANVLTF.

This clone appeared a few times. This chain connects TRBV5-1 to TRBJ1-3; 10 positions agree with TRBD1. V gave up 4 bases and J gave up 2 bases; unmatched junction bases: 3. Germline CDR1 and CDR2: SGHRS and YFSETQ. This CDR3 comprises 15 residues. For the CDR3, the DNA is TGCGCCAGCAGCCCCGGGACAGGGGCTGGAAACACCATATATTTT. It translates to CASSPGTGAGNTIYF.

The chain is built from TRBV3-1 (or the pseudogene TRBV3-2) and TRBJ2-1, with TRBD2 as a possible D gene (7 bases). Germline-derived CDR1 and CDR2 are LGHDT and YNNKEL (reference sequence). The CDR3 spans 16 residues. The V and J ends lost 4 bases and 2 bases respectively, with 15 bases between them. CDR3 DNA sequence: TGTGCCAGCAGCCCACGGGGGGCGGGGACCTACAATGAGCAGTTCTTC. The encoded protein is CASSPRGAGTYNEQFF.

The chain uses TRBV29-1 and TRBJ2-1, with D possibly TRBD2 on 6 matching bases. V lost 1 base, J lost 0 bases, and 10 bases lay in between. Per germline, CDR1 SQVTM and CDR2 ANQGSEA. This CDR3 region has 15 residues. This chain's CDR3 is CSVEGGVGSYNEQFF. The CDR3 nucleotides read TGCAGCGTTGAAGGGGGGGTCGGCTCCTACAATGAGCAGTTCTTC.

The chain recombines TRBV3-1 (or the pseudogene TRBV3-2) with TRBJ2-1, with 8 bases matching TRBD2. This CDR3 has 15 amino acids. The V gene end was trimmed by 3 bases and the J gene end by 4 bases; junction bases not matched to a gene: 5. From germline, CDR1 is LGHDT and CDR2 YNNKEL (reference sequence). The CDR3 coding sequence is TGTGCCAGCAGCCAGGTACTAGCGGATTACAATGAGCAGTTCTTC. Translation gives CASSQVLADYNEQFF.

V usage is TRBV29-1 and J usage is TRBJ1-1; D may be TRBD1 (6 bases). The V end lost 4 bases, the J end lost 0 bases, and 12 bases lay between the germline ends. This CDR3 contains 14 residues. Germline CDR1 reads SQVTM; CDR2 reads ANQGSEA. This CDR3 reads CSVVNRVMNTEAFF. The DNA for the CDR3 is TGCAGCGTTGTGAACAGGGTGATGAACACTGAAGCTTTCTTT.

The J gene is TRBJ2-7, the V gene TRBV6-1, with 7 bases aligning to TRBD1. The CDR3 is 15 amino acids. Germline V CDR1 and CDR2: MNHNS, SASEGT. Trimming took 3 bases from V and 0 from J; bases not matched to a gene: 5. The CDR3 nucleotides read TGTGCCAGCAGTGATAGACAGGGTAACTCCTACGAGCAGTACTTC. Translation: CASSDRQGNSYEQYF.

The chain recombines TRBV5-4 with TRBJ2-3, with a tentative D call TRBD2 (6 bases). The CDR3 runs to 13 residues. With 6 bases removed from V and 4 bases from J, the gap between germline ends came to 12 bases. In germline, CDR1 is SGHNT, CDR2 YYREEE (reference sequence). CDR3 bases: TGTGCCAGCATGGGGGGTTTCCCAGATACGCAGTATTTT. It yields the protein CASMGGFPDTQYF.

V gene TRBV19 combines with J gene TRBJ1-5; a possible D gene is TRBD1 (5 bases). Germline V gene lookup returns CDR1 LNHDA and CDR2 SQIVND (reference sequence). Trimming took 3 bases from V and 2 from J, leaving 14 bases between them. The CDR3 covers 16 residues. The CDR3 nucleotides are TGTGCCAGTAGTATCCGACAGTCTTACGGCAATCAGCCCCAGCATTTT. Amino acid sequence: CASSIRQSYGNQPQHF. The entire variable domain, with the rest obtained from reference TRBV19 and TRBJ1-5, is as follows: DGGITQSPKYLFRKEGQNVTLSCEQNLNHDAMYWYRQDPGQGLRLIYYSQIVNDFQKGDIAEGYSVSREKKESFPLTVTSAQKNPTAFYLCASSIRQSYGNQPQHFGDGTRLSIL.

The chain links TRBV30 to TRBJ1-5; tentative D call: TRBD1 (5 bases). The CDR3 spans 15 residues. The germline V gene encodes CDR1 GTSNPN and CDR2 SVGIG (reference sequence). V was shortened by 5 bases and J by 4 bases, with 18 bases between the two germline ends. The CDR3 region has the DNA TGTGCCTGGGGGAGGGGAGTTCCGACAAATCAGCCCCAGCATTTT. The encoded protein is CAWGRGVPTNQPQHF.

This chain joins TRBV5-4 and TRBJ2-5; 11 bases are shared with TRBD2. Germline V CDR1 and CDR2: SGHNT, YYREEE (reference sequence). CDR3 length: 15 residues. V shed 0 bases and J 5 bases; nucleotides not matched to a gene: 3. CDR3 region: CASSLASSGGETQYF. DNA of the CDR3: TGTGCCAGCAGCTTGGCGTCTAGCGGGGGGGAGACCCAGTACTTC.

The genes are TRBV5-8 and TRBJ2-3; a weak D match, TRBD2 (6 bases). CDR3 length: 15 residues. The V end was cut by 4 bases, the J end by 4 bases, with 16 bases between. Germline lookup yields CDR1 SGHTS and CDR2 YDEGEE. The CDR3 region is CASSLGTLRADTQYF. The DNA of the CDR3 is TGTGCCAGCAGCCTCGGGACTCTACGGGCAGATACGCAGTATTTT. Full variable domain (remainder filled in from reference TRBV5-8 and TRBJ2-3): EAGVTQSPTHLIKTRGQQATLRCSPISGHTSVYWYQQALGLGLQFLLWYDEGEERNRGNFPPRFSGRQFPNYSSELNVNALELEDSALYLCASSLGTLRADTQYFGPGTRLTVL.

J is TRBJ1-1 and V is TRBV4-2, with D unclear. Germline CDR1 and CDR2: LGHNA and YNFKEQ. The CDR3 is 17 amino acids. The V end lost 1 base, the J end lost 0 bases, and 15 bases lay between the germline ends. The CDR3 DNA sequence: TGTGCCAGCAGCCAAGTGGAGGGAGGGCGCCTGAACACTGAAGCTTTCTTT. Its translation is CASSQVEGGRLNTEAFF.

The rearrangement uses TRBV5-4 and TRBJ2-7; 8 positions match TRBD2. CDR3 size: 15 residues. V lost 3 bases, J lost 5 bases, and 10 bases stayed unmatched. From germline, CDR1 is SGHNT and CDR2 YYREEE (reference sequence). This CDR3 is CASSWGGLVRDEQYF. The CDR3 DNA is TGTGCCAGCAGCTGGGGGGGACTAGTTCGGGACGAGCAGTACTTC.

Turning to this clone: This sample includes further DNA sequences coding for the same CDR3. This chain connects TRBV19 to TRBJ2-6; TRBD1 might be the D (5 bases). Trimming removed 5 bases at V and 4 bases at J, with 9 bases between. This CDR3 is built from 14 residues. CDR1 is LNHDA and CDR2 is SQIVND in the germline V gene (reference sequence). The CDR3 spells CASSQGYGANVLTF. CDR3 nucleotides: TGTGCCAGTAGTCAGGGCTACGGGGCCAACGTCCTGACTTTC.

The chain carries TRBV5-6 and TRBJ2-5; 12 bases agree with TRBD2. The CDR3 loop spans 18 amino acids. J was trimmed by 0 bases and V by 3 bases; bases with no gene match: 9. Germline values: CDR1 SGHDT, CDR2 YYEEEE. The CDR3 DNA sequence: TGTGCCAGCAGCTCCTCATTTACTAGCGGGGGGTACCAAGAGACCCAGTACTTC. Translating gives CASSSSFTSGGYQETQYF.

The chain combines TRBV24-1 with TRBJ2-3; D gene ambiguous. Trimming stripped 4 bases from V and 2 bases from J, with 15 bases between. The germline V gene has CDR1 KGHDR and CDR2 SFDVKD. The CDR3 runs to 16 residues. The CDR3 reads CATSDPQKSNTDTQYF. The CDR3 DNA reads as TGTGCCACCAGTGACCCGCAGAAGTCCAACACAGATACGCAGTATTTT.

The chain joins TRBV20-1 to TRBJ1-2; D might be TRBD1 (5 bases). V lost 1 base and J 9 bases, leaving 9 bases between the germline ends. The length of the CDR3 is 11 residues. CDR1 and CDR2 from the germline V gene are DFQATT and SNEGSKA (reference sequence). For the CDR3, the DNA is TGCAGTGCTAGAGCGACAGACAGCTACACCTTC. Its translation is CSARATDSYTF.